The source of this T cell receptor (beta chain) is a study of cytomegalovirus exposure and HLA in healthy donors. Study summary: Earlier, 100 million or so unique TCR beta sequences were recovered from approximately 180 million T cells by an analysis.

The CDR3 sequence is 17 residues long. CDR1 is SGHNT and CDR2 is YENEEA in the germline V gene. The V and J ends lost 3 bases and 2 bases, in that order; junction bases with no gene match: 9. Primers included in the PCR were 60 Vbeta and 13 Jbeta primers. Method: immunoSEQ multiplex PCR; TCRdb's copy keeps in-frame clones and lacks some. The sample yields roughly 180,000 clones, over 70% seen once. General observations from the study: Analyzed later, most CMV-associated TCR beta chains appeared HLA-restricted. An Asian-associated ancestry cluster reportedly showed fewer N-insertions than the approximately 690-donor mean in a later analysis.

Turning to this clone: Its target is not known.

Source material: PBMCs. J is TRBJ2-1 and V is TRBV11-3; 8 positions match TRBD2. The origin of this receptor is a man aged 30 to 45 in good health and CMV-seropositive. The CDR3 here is CASSFGGTSGTYNEQFF. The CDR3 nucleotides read TGTGCCAGCAGCTTTGGCGGCACTAGCGGCACCTACAATGAGCAGTTCTTC.